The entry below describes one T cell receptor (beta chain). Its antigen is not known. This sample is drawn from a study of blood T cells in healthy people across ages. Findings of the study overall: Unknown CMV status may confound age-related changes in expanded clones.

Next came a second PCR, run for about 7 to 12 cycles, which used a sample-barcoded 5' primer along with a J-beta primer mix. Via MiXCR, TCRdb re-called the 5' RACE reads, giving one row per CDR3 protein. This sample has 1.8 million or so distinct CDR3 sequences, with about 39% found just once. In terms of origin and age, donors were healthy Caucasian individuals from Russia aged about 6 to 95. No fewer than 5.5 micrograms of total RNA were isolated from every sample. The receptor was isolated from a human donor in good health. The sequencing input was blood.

The CDR3 region is CASSEALQGQPQHF. DNA for the CDR3: TGTGCCAGCAGTGAAGCGCTTCAAGGGCAGCCCCAGCATTTT. This sequence joins TRBV2 and TRBJ1-5; D not resolved. V lost 0 bases to trimming and J lost 7 bases, with 10 bases between them. The CDR3 length is 14 residues. The germline V gene has CDR1 SNHLY and CDR2 FYNNEI.